The clone carrying this T cell receptor (beta chain) was observed once. The antigen is unknown. Other DNA sequences within the sample encode an identical CDR3. This record belongs to a study of shared clonotypes between healthy human individuals. Notes on the study in general: Clonotypes shared by all four sorted-subset donors had higher generation probabilities than non-shared clonotypes. Sorted-subset sequencing, rarefaction showed, was incomplete despite large depth.

Some clones are missing from TCRdb's copy, which holds only in-frame ones; the method was immunoSEQ multiplex PCR. The sample includes a few hundred thousand clones, 87% of them seen just once. V was trimmed by 0 bases and J by 4 bases, leaving 10 bases between them. CDR3 size: 14 residues. Germline CDR1 is LGHNA and CDR2 is YSLEER. The source is a young man in good health. The sequenced sample consisted of memory CD8+ T cells sorted from blood. The subset was: CD45RO+ cells pooled with CCR7-negative TemRA cells. The chain recombines TRBV4-3 with TRBJ2-7; no reliable D call. The CDR3 region is CASSQDRVGYEQYF. The CDR3 bases are TGCGCCAGCAGCCAAGATCGCGTAGGGTACGAGCAGTACTTC.